The sequence of this TCR beta chain was determined in a study of beta chain features in type 1 diabetes. Staining for CD45RO/CCR7/CD25/CD127/CD95/CD27 allowed sorting of CD4+ naive, central memory, regulatory and stem cell-like memory cells. The sequenced template was cDNA made from the entire isolated RNA. This table comes from immunoSEQ multiplex PCR, and its TCRdb copy is limited to in-frame clones, with some not included. The repertoire holds about 270,000 clones, with 14% as singletons. Germline CDR1 and CDR2: SGHNT and YYREEE (reference sequence). Germline trimming cut 3 bases from V and 11 bases from J; bases unmatched to any gene: 3. The CDR3 is made up of 11 amino acids. Notes on the study in general: Sampled from patients, naive, central memory and Treg TCRB repertoires appeared more similar than those sampled from healthy donors. There was no resolution here of whether HLA type influences TCRB rearrangement. A moderate, significant TCRB CDR3 shortening appeared in type 1 diabetes across four CD4+ subsets.

Remarks on this clone: The antigen is undetermined.

The origin of this receptor is a young man with type 1 diabetes. The sample taken for sequencing was naive CD4+ T cells from blood. V gene TRBV5-4 combines with J gene TRBJ1-1; 8 bases map to TRBD1. CDR3 nucleotide sequence: TGTGCCAGCAGCTCAGGGGGCAGTGCTTTCTTT. This gives the protein CASSSGGSAFF.